Listed below are T cell receptor beta chains from one sample, sequenced in a study of Graves' ophthalmopathy and Graves' hyperthyroidism. TCRdb analysed the multiplex PCR reads with MiXCR anew, one entry per CDR3 protein. The table records about 1.1 million distinct CDR3 sequences, roughly two fifths of them present only once. The sample taken for sequencing was peripheral blood or thyroid tissue (not recorded which). The source of these receptors is an adult man with Graves' hyperthyroidism. Both conserved end residues are part of each CDR3. A D gene is named only where the DNA matches it firmly. Clone size is stated in some rows and not others, as once, few, many or a class when expanded.

cdr3_aa cdr3_nt d_call j_call v_call clone_size
CASSLIRGQYTGELFF TGTGCCAGCAGCTTAATCAGGGGGCAATACACCGGGGAGCTGTTTTTT TRBD1 TRBJ2-2 TRBV11-2 -
CASSQGPTIEEIEEKLFF TGTGCCAGCAGTCAAGGGCCGACAATTGAGGAAATTGAGGAAAAACTGTTTTTT - TRBJ1-4 TRBV7-2 -
CSARSGVGLGRETQYF TGCAGTGCTAGATCGGGGGTGGGACTTGGCCGGGAGACCCAGTACTTC - TRBJ2-5 TRBV20-1 many
CASSLASSTVVYTF TGTGCCAGCAGCTTGGCATCTTCGACAGTTGTCTACACCTTC - TRBJ1-2 TRBV5-6 many
CSVDGQGKYEQYF TGCAGCGTTGATGGTCAGGGGAAATACGAGCAGTACTTC - TRBJ2-7 TRBV29-1 many
CSVTTGGQETQYF TGCAGCGTTACGACAGGAGGACAAGAGACCCAGTACTTC - TRBJ2-5 TRBV29-1 many
CSVEGGPYVGELFF TGCAGCGTTGAAGGGGGACCTTATGTCGGGGAGCTGTTTTTT - TRBJ2-2 TRBV29-1 -
CASSSRGGDTGELFF TGTGCCAGCAGCTCCCGGGGGGGGGACACCGGGGAGCTGTTTTTT TRBD2 TRBJ2-2 TRBV11-2 -
CSVTGRTYEQYF TGCAGCGTTACCGGGAGGACCTACGAGCAGTACTTC TRBD2 TRBJ2-7 TRBV29-1 many
CASSVAGRQVHEQYF TGTGCCAGCAGCGTAGCCGGGAGACAGGTACACGAGCAGTACTTC - TRBJ2-7 TRBV9 many
CASSPRQGISPLHF TGTGCCAGCAGCCCGCGACAGGGGATTTCACCCCTCCACTTT TRBD1 TRBJ1-6 TRBV9 -
CASSLAGIGEQYF TGTGCCAGCAGCTTAGCGGGGATTGGCGAGCAGTACTTC - TRBJ2-7 TRBV7-2 -
CASSPRDGGNQPQHF TGTGCCAGCTCACCACGGGACGGTGGGAATCAGCCCCAGCATTTT - TRBJ1-5 TRBV18 -
CSAGRMNTEAFF TGCAGTGCTGGGCGGATGAACACTGAAGCTTTCTTT - TRBJ1-1 TRBV20-1 -
CASSATGGRAFF TGTGCCAGCAGCGCAACAGGGGGGCGAGCTTTCTTT TRBD1 TRBJ1-1 TRBV5-6 -
CASSQLRAEAFF TGTGCCAGCAGCCAACTGCGCGCCGAAGCTTTCTTT - TRBJ1-1 TRBV16 few
CASRALQGRYQPQHF TGTGCCAGCAGGGCTCTACAGGGCCGATATCAGCCCCAGCATTTT - TRBJ1-5 TRBV6-1 -
CASTPPDRGDGNTIYF TGTGCCAGCACACCGCCGGACAGGGGAGATGGAAACACCATATATTTT TRBD1 TRBJ1-3 TRBV12-3/TRBV12-4 -
CASSLAQGENTEAFF TGTGCCAGCAGCTTAGCGCAGGGAGAGAACACTGAAGCTTTCTTT - TRBJ1-1 TRBV7-9 many
CASRSPVSEPFF TGTGCCAGCCGCTCGCCGGTCTCTGAACCTTTCTTT - TRBJ1-1 TRBV6-6 -